This is a list of T cell receptor beta chains from one sample in a study of neoadjuvant anti-PD-1 for oral cavity cancer. Assay: immunoSEQ multiplex PCR; the TCRdb copy retains only in-frame clones and omits some. Of over 7,500 clones listed, approximately 68% were seen once; the top ten hold approximately 3.8%. Specimen: PBMCs, collected after nivolumab (anti-PD-1) treatment. The receptor source for this set is a person between 35 and 79 years old with oral cavity squamous cell carcinoma. CDR3s include the opening cysteine and the closing phenylalanine or tryptophan. D genes are given only for firm matches. Clone sizes are given selectively: once, few, many, or a class where the clone is expanded.

CDR3 DNA,CDR3 protein,V gene,clone size,J gene,D gene
TGTGCCAGTAGTATCCGACATCTACAGGGAACGAGCACAGATACGCAGTATTTT,CASSIRHLQGTSTDTQYF,TRBV19,-,TRBJ2-3,-
TGCGCCAGCAGGTTTAGGACGGCTAATGAAAAACTGTTTTTT,CASRFRTANEKLFF,TRBV5-1,-,TRBJ1-4,-
TGTGCCAGCAGCGGTCCGGGACAGAGATTAGGGGCCAACGTCCTGACTTTC,CASSGPGQRLGANVLTF,TRBV7-6,once,TRBJ2-6,TRBD1
TGTGCCAGCAGCTTTGACACCAAGCATATTCAGTACTTC,CASSFDTKHIQYF,TRBV11-2,-,TRBJ2-4,-
TGTGCCAGCAGTTTTGGTCGGTACTATAATTCACCCCTCCACTTT,CASSFGRYYNSPLHF,TRBV28,few,TRBJ1-6,-
TGTGCCAGCAGTGCCGTGGGGCAGGGGTTGGCCACTGAAGCTTTCTTT,CASSAVGQGLATEAFF,TRBV6-1,-,TRBJ1-1,-
TGTGCCAGCAGCTCCCTAGGGACCACTTACACCGGGGAGCTGTTTTTT,CASSSLGTTYTGELFF,TRBV7-3,-,TRBJ2-2,-
TGTGCCAGCAGTCGAGATACTGAGGCTTTCTTT,CASSRDTEAFF,TRBV5-6,few,TRBJ1-1,-
TGTGCCAGCAGAAGACAGGGGACCAATCAGCCCCAGCATTTT,CASRRQGTNQPQHF,TRBV27,-,TRBJ1-5,TRBD1
TGTGCCAGCAGTTTCAGGGGAAACACCATATATTTT,CASSFRGNTIYF,TRBV28,-,TRBJ1-3,-
TGTGCCAGCAGGAGGACGTACTCCTACGAGCAGTACTTC,CASRRTYSYEQYF,TRBV28,-,TRBJ2-7,-
TGTGCCAGTAGTCCATGGGGGGACAGTGCTGAAGCTTTCTTT,CASSPWGDSAEAFF,TRBV19,-,TRBJ1-1,TRBD1
TGTGCCAGCAGTGAACCCCCGGGGGTAGCGGGAGGGAATGAGCAGTTCTTC,CASSEPPGVAGGNEQFF,TRBV2,-,TRBJ2-1,TRBD2
TGTGCCAGCAGCTTATGGAATCTGGACTCCTACAATGAGCAGTTCTTC,CASSLWNLDSYNEQFF,TRBV7-6,few,TRBJ2-1,-
TGTGCCAGCTCACCAGTGGCTGACGGTGAAGCTTTCTTT,CASSPVADGEAFF,TRBV18,few,TRBJ1-1,-
TGTGCCAGCAGTTCGGGGTGGTCCTATGGCTACACCTTC,CASSSGWSYGYTF,TRBV6-6,-,TRBJ1-2,-
TGCGCCAGCAGCTTCACGGGACAGGGGATGGATACGCAGTATTTT,CASSFTGQGMDTQYF,TRBV5-1,once,TRBJ2-3,TRBD1
TGTGCCAGCAGTGGTACAGCTTCCTACGAGCAGTACTTC,CASSGTASYEQYF,TRBV2,once,TRBJ2-7,-
TGTGCCAGCAGTTCCGGGTTCTTACATTCACCCCTCCACTTT,CASSSGFLHSPLHF,TRBV6-5,few,TRBJ1-6,-
TGTGCCAGCAGCTTAGCGCATGGAGATACGCAGTATTTT,CASSLAHGDTQYF,TRBV7-8,-,TRBJ2-3,-